The rows below give T cell receptor beta chains drawn from one sample of a study of blood T cells in healthy people across ages. TCRdb itself ran the 5' RACE reads through MiXCR, one entry per CDR3 protein. This sample yields hundreds of thousands of distinct CDR3 sequences, of which around 21% are seen a single time; 3.6% belongs to the top ten. Sequencing was performed on blood. The receptors here all came from a man aged 65 to 79 in good health. The conserved cysteine and the conserved F or W are not part of the CDR3 here. Fields, in order: V gene, CDR3 length, J gene, CDR3 protein.

TRBV28	10	TRBJ1-2	AGRSLNYGYT
TRBV2	10	TRBJ2-5	ASRMEGETQY
TRBV6-6	11	TRBJ1-5	ASSYSRFQPQH
TRBV18	14	TRBJ2-7	ASSAQTGGAFYEQY
TRBV6-1	10	TRBJ1-2	ASSHINYGYT
TRBV20-1	13	TRBJ2-5	STKPGLAVQETQY
TRBV28	14	TRBJ2-1	ASSLWRENPYNEQF
TRBV4-1	16	TRBJ1-4	ASSQAGQTILSNEKLF
TRBV15	14	TRBJ2-1	ATSRKPSGRSNEQF
TRBV20-1	11	TRBJ2-3	SANRGRTDTQY
TRBV6-6	11	.	ASTGTRDNKQF
TRBV7-9	11	TRBJ2-3	ASSFGGADTQY
TRBV7-2	13	TRBJ2-1	ASSLGLAVYNEQF
TRBV7-7	13	TRBJ2-3	ASSSSSGGTDTQY
TRBV4-3	15	TRBJ2-1	ASSQDMVLAGGDEQF
TRBV29-1	14	TRBJ2-1	SVEERGGESYNEQF
TRBV20-1	10	TRBJ2-2	SARKGTGELF
TRBV9	14	TRBJ1-4	ASSVEGTRRGEKLF
TRBV4-1	14	TRBJ1-6	ASSQVGGVGNSPLH
TRBV28	13	TRBJ1-1	ASSLWGRANTEAF
TRBV5-1	12	TRBJ1-1	ASSLRTGEGEAF
TRBV29-1	15	TRBJ2-4	SVIPLDLLLAKNIQY
TRBV19	13	TRBJ2-1	ASSASGRSYNEQF
TRBV15	14	TRBJ2-6	ATSSFQLSGANVLT
TRBV20-1	12	TRBJ2-1	SAGLAGGIREQF
TRBV6-1	14	TRBJ2-3	ASSEARGRRTDTQY
TRBV20-1	12	TRBJ2-5	SGVAGGVGETQY
TRBV12-3/TRBV12-4	11	TRBJ2-5	ASRPGHQETQY
TRBV2	12	TRBJ2-2	ASSEDRNTGELF
TRBV12-3/TRBV12-4	12	TRBJ1-5	ASSLGGGNQPQH
TRBV25-1	11	TRBJ2-1	ASRGPVHNEQF
TRBV12-3/TRBV12-4	12	TRBJ2-7	ASSFRTTAYEQY
TRBV5-1	12	.	ASSPGTPTYEQY
TRBV5-6	14	TRBJ2-1	ASSLFTSGNYNEQF
TRBV12-3/TRBV12-4	11	TRBJ2-5	ASSLGFQETQY
TRBV12-3/TRBV12-4	12	TRBJ2-5	ASSFRPPPETQY
TRBV29-1	11	TRBJ2-1	SVVAGTYNEQF
TRBV29-1	12	TRBJ2-5	SVKRTGPQETQY
TRBV20-1	10	TRBJ2-1	LGRSSYNEQF
TRBV5-1	12	TRBJ1-5	ASSPSGDNQPQH
TRBV12-3/TRBV12-4	11	TRBJ2-7	ASSLLGVWEQY
TRBV7-6	10	TRBJ2-7	ASSHTLREQY
TRBV5-6	14	.	ASSGAGTGGWNEQF
TRBV10-3	10	TRBJ2-1	AITRGGNEQF
TRBV5-1	14	.	ASSQTGGRPLNEQF
TRBV6-6	13	TRBJ2-1	ASRGQDRLYNEQF